The 26 T cell receptor beta chains given below trace back to one sample, sequenced in a study of beta chain features in type 1 diabetes. The sequenced template was cDNA made from the entire isolated RNA. Profiled with immunoSEQ multiplex PCR; TCRdb holds only in-frame clones, not every one. Among about 160,000 clones, approximately 8.1% were seen once, and the ten largest hold 0.5% to 0.65%. Material for sequencing was central memory CD4+ T cells from blood. The receptor set was obtained from a man in his late teens or twenties in good health.

The chain links TRBV5-1 to TRBJ2-1; no definite D call. V gave up 0 bases and J gave up 2 bases, with 12 bases separating them. Germline V gene data show CDR1 as SGHRS and CDR2 as YFSETQ. The length of the CDR3 is 16 residues. In DNA, the CDR3 is TGCGCCAGCAGCTTGGAAGGTATACTAACCTACAATGAGCAGTTCTTC. Its translation is CASSLEGILTYNEQFF.

The gene calls are TRBV13 and TRBJ2-5, with 12 bases fitting TRBD2. Germline V gene sequence: CDR1 PRHDT, CDR2 FYEKMQ (reference sequence). The CDR3 length is 16 residues. With V trimmed by 5 bases and J by 5 bases, 9 bases remained unmatched. The CDR3 coding sequence is TGTGCCAGCAGCATTCTAGCGGGGGGGTTAAAGGAGACCCAGTACTTC. Amino acids: CASSILAGGLKETQYF.

This clone was seen only a few times. The rearrangement links TRBV19 to TRBJ2-3; D may be TRBD1 (5 bases). The CDR3 is made up of 14 amino acids. V lost 10 bases to trimming and J lost 2 bases, with 16 bases between them. The germline gives CDR1 LNHDA, CDR2 SQIVND (reference sequence). This CDR3 reads CATRPLGDTDTQYF. Here the CDR3 DNA reads TGTGCCACCCGGCCTCTAGGGGACACAGATACGCAGTATTTT. The whole variable domain, remainder taken from reference TRBV19 and TRBJ2-3, is DGGITQSPKYLFRKEGQNVTLSCEQNLNHDAMYWYRQDPGQGLRLIYYSQIVNDFQKGDIAEGYSVSREKKESFPLTVTSAQKNPTAFYLCATRPLGDTDTQYFGPGTRLTVL.

The sample holds one count of this clone. This sequence joins TRBV9 and TRBJ2-1; D may be TRBD2 (6 bases). The V end lost 0 bases, the J end lost 8 bases, and 15 bases lay between the germline ends. Germline V gene lookup returns CDR1 SGDLS and CDR2 YYNGEE. The CDR3 covers 15 residues. In DNA, the CDR3 is TGTGCCAGCAGCGTAGGGCGGGAAAATTGGCATGAGCAGTTCTTC. It yields the protein CASSVGRENWHEQFF.

The gene calls are TRBV30 and TRBJ1-5; 10 bases are shared with TRBD1. This CDR3 contains 15 residues. Germline values: CDR1 GTSNPN, CDR2 SVGIG (reference sequence). The J segment lost 3 bases and the V segment lost 3 bases, leaving 5 bases of the junction unmatched. As DNA, the CDR3 is TGTGCCTGGAGCGGGACAGGGGCTTCCAATCAGCCCCAGCATTTT. It specifies CAWSGTGASNQPQHF.

The chain joins TRBV9 to TRBJ2-1; a possible D gene is TRBD1 (6 bases). Germline values: CDR1 SGDLS, CDR2 YYNGEE. V lost 0 bases and J 4 bases, leaving 17 bases between the germline ends. This CDR3 contains 17 residues. Here the CDR3 reads CASSVAGVGYLYNEQFF. The CDR3, as DNA: TGTGCCAGCAGCGTAGCAGGGGTGGGCTACCTGTACAATGAGCAGTTCTTC.

The DNA of the CDR3 is TGTGCCACCCATAACAGACAGGGCTACGCAGATACGCAGTATTTT. It codes for CATHNRQGYADTQYF. The chain links TRBV27 to TRBJ2-3, with TRBD1 identical over 7 bases. Per the germline V gene, CDR1 is MNHEY and CDR2 is SMNVEV (reference sequence). The CDR3 sequence is 15 residues long. With V trimmed by 10 bases and J by 4 bases, 14 bases remained unmatched.

This chain connects TRBV7-3 to TRBJ1-2; the match to TRBD1 covers 8 bases. The junction had 8 bases not matched to a gene; V was cut back by 5 bases and J by 9 bases. CDR1 is SGHTA and CDR2 is FQGTGA in the germline V gene. The CDR3 has 13 residues. The CDR3: CASSLDRGNRYTF. Here the CDR3 DNA reads TGTGCCAGCAGCCTAGACAGGGGAAATCGCTACACCTTC.

This clone was counted between two and nine times. DNA for the CDR3: TGTGCCAGCAGCTTACCCGGGAGTGGGGACAATGAGCAGTTCTTC. Its protein is CASSLPGSGDNEQFF. The genes are TRBV7-6 and TRBJ2-1; a possible D gene is TRBD2 (6 bases). The CDR3 spans 15 residues. V was shortened by 2 bases and J by 5 bases, with 13 bases between the two germline ends. Germline loops: CDR1 SGHVS, CDR2 FNYEAQ.

This clone was recorded a few times. This sequence joins TRBV13 and TRBJ2-5; maybe TRBD1 (5 bases). The CDR3 consists of 13 residues. Germline values: CDR1 PRHDT, CDR2 FYEKMQ (reference sequence). Trimming removed 6 bases from V and 4 bases from J, with 12 bases in between. CDR3 DNA sequence: TGTGCCAGCAGTTGGGGCCCCCGAGAGACCCAGTACTTC. It codes for CASSWGPRETQYF.

This clone was recorded many times. The V gene is TRBV11-2, the J gene TRBJ2-4; 14 bases map to TRBD2. This CDR3 is built from 15 residues. Germline CDR1 SGHAT, CDR2 FQNNGV. V trimming: 5 bases; J trimming: 6 bases; junction bases outside the gene matches: 3. CDR3 bases: TGTGCCAGCAGCCCAGGACTAGCGGGGGGAAACATTCAGTACTTC. Its translation: CASSPGLAGGNIQYF.

This clone came up a few times. The chain links TRBV19 to TRBJ2-1; the match to TRBD1 covers 8 bases. The V segment lost 6 bases and the J segment 0 bases; nucleotides outside the gene matches: 7. Per germline, CDR1 LNHDA and CDR2 SQIVND (reference sequence). This CDR3 is built from 16 residues. Written as DNA, the CDR3 is TGTGCCAGTAGCCCTCGGACAGGGCCCTCCTACAATGAGCAGTTCTTC. This encodes CASSPRTGPSYNEQFF.

The chain has TRBV30 and TRBJ2-5; the match to TRBD1 covers 7 bases. Trimming removed 2 bases from V and 5 bases from J; junction bases left unmatched: 11. Germline V CDR1 and CDR2: GTSNPN, SVGIG (reference sequence). This CDR3 contains 15 residues. CDR3: CAWSIRQGSGETQYF. The CDR3, as DNA: TGTGCCTGGAGTATCCGACAGGGTTCCGGGGAGACCCAGTACTTC.

The chain employs TRBV4-3 and TRBJ2-7; weak D call: TRBD1 (5 bases). This CDR3 comprises 16 residues. CDR1 is LGHNA, CDR2 YSLEER, per germline. The V end lost 0 bases, the J end lost 3 bases, and 15 bases lay between the germline ends. The CDR3 DNA sequence: TGCGCCAGCAGCCAAGATCAGGGTTCTCTTTTCTACGAGCAGTACTTC. This gives the protein CASSQDQGSLFYEQYF.

The J gene is TRBJ1-1, the V gene TRBV5-1; TRBD1 is a possible D gene (6 bases). Between the trimmed V and J ends, which lost 6 bases and 2 bases, there was a span of 11 bases. This CDR3 is 13 amino acids long. Per the germline V gene, CDR1 is SGHRS and CDR2 is YFSETQ. Here the CDR3 reads CASKEQGNTEAFF. DNA for the CDR3: TGCGCCAGCAAAGAACAGGGTAACACTGAAGCTTTCTTT.

This chain uses TRBV28 with TRBJ1-2; D uncertain. V was trimmed by 5 bases and J by 5 bases, leaving 12 bases between them. Germline assignment: CDR1 MDHEN and CDR2 SYDVKM. The CDR3 has 13 residues. The DNA for the CDR3 is TGTGCCAGCAGTCCCCGAGGAGGGTATGGCTACACCTTC. Amino acid sequence: CASSPRGGYGYTF.

The rearrangement links TRBV28 to TRBJ1-2; D possibly corresponds to TRBD1 (6 bases). With 5 bases removed from V and 6 bases from J, the gap between germline ends came to 16 bases. Germline V lookup: CDR1 MDHEN, CDR2 SYDVKM. The CDR3 loop spans 14 amino acids. The CDR3 spells CASSLTGKENGYTF. DNA for the CDR3: TGTGCCAGCAGTCTTACAGGGAAGGAAAATGGCTACACCTTC.

This clone came up a few times. The chain is built from TRBV7-2 and TRBJ2-7; TRBD1 agrees at 7 bases. The ends lost 5 bases at V and 0 bases at J; junction bases unmatched: 4. Germline V gives CDR1 SGHTA, CDR2 FQGNSA. This CDR3 region has 14 residues. The DNA for the CDR3 is TGTGCCAGCAGCGAAAGACAGGGCTCCTACGAGCAGTACTTC. This translates into CASSERQGSYEQYF.

This chain uses TRBV10-3 with TRBJ1-2; 9 bases are a match to TRBD1. Trimming cost V 2 bases and J 7 bases; bases outside gene matches: 5. The CDR3 runs to 14 residues. Germline V gene sequence: CDR1 ENHRY, CDR2 SYGVKD. Here the CDR3 DNA reads TGTGCCATCAGTGAGGACAGGGGGAGGAGTGGCTACACCTTC. Translation: CAISEDRGRSGYTF.

This clone has a handful of counts. The chain combines TRBV30 with TRBJ2-1; D not resolved. This CDR3 is 14 amino acids long. Germline V gene lookup returns CDR1 GTSNPN and CDR2 SVGIG (reference sequence). Trimming stripped 5 bases from V and 0 bases from J, with 11 bases between. The CDR3 DNA follows: TGTGCCTGGGGTTCCCATAGCTCCTACAATGAGCAGTTCTTC. This codes for CAWGSHSSYNEQFF.

In this sample, this clone turned up a few times. This CDR3 reads CASRTGTTSGNTIYF. CDR3 sequence (DNA): TGTGCCAGCAGAACCGGGACAACCTCTGGAAACACCATATATTTT. The rearrangement uses TRBV28 and TRBJ1-3; possibly TRBD1 for D (6 bases). CDR1 MDHEN and CDR2 SYDVKM come from the germline V gene. The CDR3 is made up of 15 amino acids. Between the trimmed V and J ends, which lost 6 bases and 0 bases, there was a span of 12 bases.

The table lists this clone with a few counts. The rearrangement links TRBV7-2 to TRBJ1-5; maybe TRBD1 (5 bases). The CDR3 sequence is 15 residues long. Between the trimmed V and J ends, which lost 3 bases and 4 bases, there was a span of 13 bases. Germline V lookup: CDR1 SGHTA, CDR2 FQGNSA. Written as DNA, the CDR3 is TGTGCCAGCAGCTTCTCTCCCGGGGGGAATCAGCCCCAGCATTTT. Protein product: CASSFSPGGNQPQHF.

This clone was observed a handful of times. The genes are TRBV18 and TRBJ1-4; 7 nucleotides align to TRBD1. The CDR3 is 14 residues long. Germline CDR1 is KGHSH and CDR2 is LQKENI. The J segment lost 4 bases and the V segment lost 1 base, leaving 0 bases of the junction unmatched. This CDR3 reads CASSPRDSNEKLFF. As DNA, the CDR3 is TGTGCCAGCTCACCACGGGACAGTAATGAAAAACTGTTTTTT.

This clone came up a few times. CDR3 in amino acids: CASRGQGHNNEQFF. Here the CDR3 DNA reads TGTGCCAGCAGGGGACAGGGGCACAACAATGAGCAGTTCTTC. The gene calls are TRBV6-6 and TRBJ2-1; TRBD1 agrees at 10 bases. Trimming removed 6 bases from V and 5 bases from J; junction bases left unmatched: 4. This CDR3 is built from 14 residues. CDR1 is MNHNY and CDR2 is SVGAGI in the germline V gene (reference sequence).

This clone appeared a few times. V is TRBV5-1 and J is TRBJ1-5, with unresolved D. In germline, CDR1 is SGHRS, CDR2 YFSETQ. V lost 4 bases, J lost 0 bases, and 5 bases lay in between. There are 13 residues in the CDR3. The CDR3 is CASSTDSNQPQHF. In DNA form, the CDR3 reads TGCGCCAGCAGCACTGATAGCAATCAGCCCCAGCATTTT.

This clone came up a few times. The V gene is TRBV6-6, the J gene TRBJ2-7, with D perhaps TRBD1 (6 bases). V dropped 2 bases and J dropped 5 bases, with 19 bases sitting between them. Germline CDR1 MNHNY, CDR2 SVGAGI (reference sequence). The CDR3 is made up of 16 amino acids. The CDR3 coding sequence is TGTGCCAGCAGTTACGACGCATTACAGGGTGCCGACGAGCAGTACTTC. It specifies CASSYDALQGADEQYF.